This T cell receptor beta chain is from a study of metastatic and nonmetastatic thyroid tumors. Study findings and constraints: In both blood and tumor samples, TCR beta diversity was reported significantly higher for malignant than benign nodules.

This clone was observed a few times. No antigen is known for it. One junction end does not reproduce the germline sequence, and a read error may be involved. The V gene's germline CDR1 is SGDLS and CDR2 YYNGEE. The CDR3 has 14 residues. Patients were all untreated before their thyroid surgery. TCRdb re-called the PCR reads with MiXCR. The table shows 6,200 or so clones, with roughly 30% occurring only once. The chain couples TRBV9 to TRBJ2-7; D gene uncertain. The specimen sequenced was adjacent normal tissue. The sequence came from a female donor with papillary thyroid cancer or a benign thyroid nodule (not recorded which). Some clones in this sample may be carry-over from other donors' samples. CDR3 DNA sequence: TGTGCCAGCACCGTAAGGCAGCCAACCTACGAGCAGTACTTC. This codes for CASTVRQPTYEQYF.